This T cell receptor beta chain derives from a study of blood T cell repertoires in COVID-19. Study background: The United States, Italy and Spain were the sources of the acute and convalescent COVID-19 samples.

In the authors' methods: Amplification of reference gene primers was used by the study to estimate nucleated cell counts. Using immunoSEQ multiplex PCR, the repertoire was profiled, and TCRdb retains in-frame clones only, with some absent. V and J calls and clone size are copied from that table; D and trimming were computed from the DNA. The sample yields about 200,000 clones, 83% seen once. In germline, CDR1 is SGHNT, CDR2 YENEEA. Trimming left V 1 base short and J 7 bases short, with 10 bases between. This CDR3 contains 14 residues. The sequence came from a woman in her thirties or forties with active or convalescent COVID-19. The specimen sequenced was peripheral blood. V usage is TRBV11-3 and J usage is TRBJ2-2; D possibly corresponds to TRBD1 (6 bases). The CDR3 DNA reads TGTGCCAGCAGCTTAGTGGGCAGGGGCGGGGAGCTGTTTTTT. Translating gives CASSLVGRGGELFF.